These 31 T cell receptor beta chains originate from one sample sequenced in a study of breast tumors, draining lymph nodes, adjacent tissues. From the multiplex PCR reads, TCRdb called clonotypes with MiXCR, one entry per CDR3 protein. The sample has about 19,000 distinct CDR3 sequences; roughly 44% are singletons. The sequenced material came from breast tumor tissue. The source is a female donor with breast cancer. Some clones in this sample may be carry-over from other donors' samples.

This clonotype was detected ten times or more. The genes are TRBV5-6 and TRBJ2-1; 9 bases fit TRBD2. Germline V gene data show CDR1 as SGHDT and CDR2 as YYEEEE. The trim removed 3 bases at V and 7 bases at J, leaving 5 bases unmatched. The CDR3 is made up of 14 amino acids. CDR3 DNA sequence: TGTGCCAGCAGCTCCGTAGCGGGGGCAAATGAGCAGTTCTTC. It codes for CASSSVAGANEQFF.

This clonotype was recorded at least ten times. The chain combines TRBV5-1 with TRBJ2-1; D possibly corresponds to TRBD1 (6 bases). Germline CDR1 SGHRS, CDR2 YFSETQ. The CDR3 spans 13 residues. The ends were cut back, 3 bases at V and 13 bases at J, with 17 bases in the middle. The CDR3 loop reads CASSYGQRGTQFF. CDR3 nucleotide sequence: TGCGCCAGCAGCTACGGACAGAGGGGTACTCAGTTCTTC.

This chain uses TRBV20-1 with TRBJ1-5; unclear D gene. There are 13 residues in the CDR3. CDR1 DFQATT and CDR2 SNEGSKA come from the germline V gene (reference sequence). Trimming took 7 bases from V and 0 from J, leaving 10 bases between them. CDR3: CSVLGHSNQPQHF. CDR3 sequence (DNA): TGCAGTGTCCTAGGGCATAGCAATCAGCCCCAGCATTTT.

This clonotype was counted many times. A single base separates this from a much larger clone, so it may be a read error. The CDR3 bases are TGTGCCAGCAGCTTATTTGGTGAGCCGTTCTTC. Translation: CASSLFGEPFF. The rearrangement links TRBV11-2 to TRBJ2-1; no clear D gene. This CDR3 is 11 amino acids long. CDR1 is SGHAT, CDR2 FQNNGV, per germline.

The V and J genes are TRBV7-3 and TRBJ1-6; unclear D gene. Looked up from germline, CDR1 is SGHTA and CDR2 is FQGTGA. V was trimmed by 8 bases and J by 7 bases, leaving 15 bases between them. The CDR3 is made up of 14 amino acids. The CDR3 sequence: CASSNGLGNSPLHF. The CDR3 nucleotides read TGTGCCAGCTCCAACGGGTTGGGGAATTCACCCCTCCACTTT.

The gene calls are TRBV25-1 and TRBJ1-2; the D is unclear. V lost 2 bases, J lost 3 bases, and 7 bases lay in between. Germline loops: CDR1 MGHDK, CDR2 SYGVNS. The CDR3 is made up of 13 amino acids. As DNA, the CDR3 is TGTGCCAGCAGTGAAGGTGCGGACTATGGCTACACCTTC. This gives the protein CASSEGADYGYTF.

The V and J genes are TRBV10-3 and TRBJ2-7; weak D call: TRBD1 (6 bases). Germline V lookup: CDR1 ENHRY, CDR2 SYGVKD. The CDR3 extends over 14 amino acids. DNA for the CDR3: TGTTCGACCAATGGGGGCGGAGCCTCCTACGAGCAGTACTTC. As protein: CSTNGGGASYEQYF.

This clonotype was seen a handful of times. The chain has TRBV6-5 and TRBJ2-7; TRBD2 might be the D (5 bases). Germline lookup yields CDR1 MNHEY and CDR2 SVGAGI. The CDR3 loop spans 13 amino acids. The ends were cut back, 6 bases at V and 3 bases at J, with 12 bases in the middle. The CDR3 loop is CASRLGLNYEQYF. CDR3 coding DNA: TGTGCCAGCAGACTAGGACTCAACTACGAGCAGTACTTC.

By share, this clonotype ranks as medium-sized. The V and J genes are TRBV11-3 and TRBJ2-3; 11 bases are shared with TRBD2. CDR1 SGHNT and CDR2 YENEEA come from the germline V gene. V lost 4 bases to trimming and J lost 3 bases; unmatched junction nucleotides: 6. The CDR3 runs 16 residues. The CDR3 sequence is CASSSPTSGSTDTQYF. The CDR3 nucleotides are TGTGCCAGCAGCTCCCCCACTAGCGGGAGTACAGATACGCAGTATTTT.

This clonotype was seen ten or more times. The V and J genes are TRBV4-1 and TRBJ2-3; the match to TRBD2 covers 9 bases. CDR3 length equals 14 residues. The germline gives CDR1 MGHRA, CDR2 YSYEKL. The ends lost 2 bases at V and 4 bases at J; junction bases unmatched: 1. The CDR3 region is CASSQLAGPDTQYF. In DNA form, the CDR3 reads TGCGCCAGCAGCCAACTAGCGGGACCAGATACGCAGTATTTT.

This clonotype was observed at least ten times. J is TRBJ2-1 and V is TRBV27, with TRBD2 matching 11 bases. Losses at the gene ends were 5 bases for V and 6 bases for J; bases not matched to a gene: 3. The CDR3 loop spans 14 amino acids. CDR1 is MNHEY and CDR2 is SMNVEV in the germline V gene (reference sequence). This CDR3 is CASSTGLAGNEQFF. The CDR3, as DNA: TGTGCCAGCAGTACCGGACTAGCGGGCAATGAGCAGTTCTTC.

As to this clonotype: A much larger clone lies a single base off, so this may be a read error. The rearrangement links TRBV5-6 to TRBJ1-1, with 8 positions matching TRBD1. This CDR3 has 13 residues. Germline V gene lookup returns CDR1 SGHDT and CDR2 YYEEEE. Here the CDR3 reads CASNLGGTGKAFF. The CDR3 nucleotides read TGTGCCAGCAACTTGGGGGGGACAGGAAAGGCTTTCTTT.

This clonotype was counted at least ten times. J is TRBJ1-6 and V is TRBV5-5; D gene uncertain. This CDR3 region has 14 residues. Germline values: CDR1 SGHKS, CDR2 YYEKEE (reference sequence). Trimming shortened V by 2 bases and J by 9 bases, and 12 bases separated the two germline ends. The CDR3 protein is CASSLDSYRSPLHF. Written as DNA, the CDR3 is TGTGCCAGCAGCTTAGACTCCTACCGTTCACCCCTCCACTTT.

This clonotype came up many times. This chain links TRBV6-5 with TRBJ2-7; D is unclear. This CDR3 comprises 13 residues. Deletions cut 0 bases from V and 0 bases from J, with 3 bases between. CDR1 and CDR2 (germline): MNHEY, SVGAGI. The CDR3 is CASSYSSSYEQYF. DNA for the CDR3: TGTGCCAGCAGTTACTCGAGCTCCTACGAGCAGTACTTC.

This chain connects TRBV9 to TRBJ1-6; TRBD1 is a possible D gene (6 bases). The ends were cut back, 2 bases at V and 8 bases at J, with 11 bases in the middle. The CDR3 covers 14 residues. Germline lookup yields CDR1 SGDLS and CDR2 YYNGEE. CDR3 coding DNA: TGTGCCAGCAGCGTGGGGGGCTTTGATTCACCCCTCCACTTT. Translating gives CASSVGGFDSPLHF.

This clonotype was detected many times. The rearrangement joins TRBV6-1 to TRBJ1-5, with a tentative D call TRBD1 (6 bases). The CDR3 contains 15 residues. Germline CDR1 MNHNS, CDR2 SASEGT. V was pared by 11 bases and J by 3 bases, with 20 bases between. CDR3 sequence: CASGGRGAYNQPQHF. The CDR3 DNA sequence: TGTGCCTCCGGAGGTCGGGGGGCCTACAATCAGCCCCAGCATTTT.

By share, this clonotype ranks as medium-sized. CDR3 protein: CASTGGQTYEQYF. CDR3 DNA: TGTGCCAGCACAGGGGGCCAGACCTACGAGCAGTACTTC. The chain joins TRBV2 to TRBJ2-7; 8 bases agree with TRBD1. The CDR3 contains 13 residues. After removal of 7 bases from V and 2 bases from J, the junction contained 4 bases not matched to a gene. Germline V lookup: CDR1 SNHLY, CDR2 FYNNEI.

J is TRBJ2-1 and V is TRBV20-1, with 8 bases fitting TRBD2. V lost 3 bases to trimming and J lost 9 bases; unmatched junction nucleotides: 1. Germline V gene lookup returns CDR1 DFQATT and CDR2 SNEGSKA (reference sequence). The length of the CDR3 is 11 residues. The CDR3 protein is CSASGGAEQFF. Here the CDR3 DNA reads TGCAGTGCTAGCGGGGGGGCTGAGCAGTTCTTC.

V gene TRBV3-1 combines with J gene TRBJ2-1, with no clear D. This CDR3 comprises 18 residues. Trimming shortened V by 1 base and J by 5 bases, and 21 bases separated the two germline ends. Germline CDR1 LGHDT, CDR2 YNNKEL (reference sequence). The DNA of the CDR3 is TGTGCCAGCAGCCAAGTCTGGTCCACCCAATACGACGACAATGAGCAGTTCTTC. It encodes CASSQVWSTQYDDNEQFF.

V gene TRBV6-5 combines with J gene TRBJ2-4, with 7 bases lining up with TRBD2. Germline V gives CDR1 MNHEY, CDR2 SVGAGI. V lost 2 bases and J lost 7; bases outside the gene matches: 8. CDR3 size: 15 residues. DNA for the CDR3: TGTGCCAGCAGTTACAAGCGGGGACTGGCGAACATTCAGTACTTC. It yields the protein CASSYKRGLANIQYF.

This clonotype was seen at least ten times. This rearrangement joins TRBV19 to TRBJ2-5, with D perhaps being TRBD1 or TRBD2 (6 bases each). This CDR3 contains 15 residues. Germline-derived CDR1 and CDR2 are LNHDA and SQIVND (reference sequence). Trimming took off 3 bases at V and 5 bases at J, with 16 bases between the two ends. The CDR3 region is CASSISSGDWETQYF. The CDR3 DNA reads as TGTGCCAGTAGTATTAGCTCAGGGGACTGGGAGACCCAGTACTTC.

This clonotype was detected a few times. This chain uses TRBV5-8 with TRBJ1-1, with a tentative D call TRBD1 (6 bases). Germline CDR1 reads SGHTS; CDR2 reads YDEGEE. Trimming took off 0 bases at V and 4 bases at J, with 10 bases between the two ends. The CDR3 has 14 residues. The CDR3, as DNA: TGTGCCAGCAGCTTGGGACAGGCGGGCACTGAAGCTTTCTTT. Encoded protein: CASSLGQAGTEAFF.

The rearrangement links TRBV9 to TRBJ2-1; the match to TRBD2 covers 10 bases. With 5 bases clipped from V and 5 bases from J, the junction kept 16 bases outside the gene matches. The CDR3 spans 18 residues. In germline, CDR1 is SGDLS, CDR2 YYNGEE. The CDR3 DNA sequence: TGTGCCAGCAGTTTCTTGATGGCTAGCGGGAGAGGGCACAATGAGCAGTTCTTC. It yields the protein CASSFLMASGRGHNEQFF.

This clonotype was detected ten times or more. The chain employs TRBV5-6 and TRBJ1-2; 7 bases are shared with TRBD1. This CDR3 comprises 15 residues. Germline V gene lookup returns CDR1 SGHDT and CDR2 YYEEEE. The ends lost 3 bases at V and 4 bases at J; junction bases unmatched: 9. Here the CDR3 DNA reads TGTGCCAGCAGCTCACAGGGGACGCTAGTCTATGGCTACACCTTC. Amino acid sequence: CASSSQGTLVYGYTF.

The sample holds many counts of this clonotype. The chain uses TRBV30 and TRBJ1-2, with D uncertain. The CDR3 length is 13 residues. From germline, CDR1 is GTSNPN and CDR2 SVGIG (reference sequence). V gave up 2 bases and J gave up 7 bases, with 14 bases separating them. The CDR3 DNA follows: TGTGCCTGGAGTTTCGGAGATTCTCTTGGCTACACCTTC. Protein: CAWSFGDSLGYTF.

This clonotype was picked up many times. The V and J genes are TRBV12-3 or TRBV12-4 and TRBJ1-4; TRBD1 agrees at 9 bases. V was clipped by 6 bases and J by 7 bases; unmatched bases: 6. The CDR3 contains 14 residues. The CDR3 bases are TGTGCCAGCAGCCTGGACAGGGGAAGTGAAAAACTGTTTTTT. This gives the protein CASSLDRGSEKLFF.

This clonotype has at least ten counts. V gene TRBV7-3 combines with J gene TRBJ2-1; maybe TRBD2 (6 bases). Germline CDR1 reads SGHTA; CDR2 reads FQGTGA. CDR3 length: 13 amino acids. The germline V and J ends were trimmed by 9 bases and 3 bases, with 12 bases remaining between them. CDR3 in amino acids: CASSHSGYNEQFF. The CDR3, as DNA: TGTGCCAGTTCGCATAGCGGCTACAATGAGCAGTTCTTC.

CDR3 DNA: TGCGCCAGCAGCCAGCGGGGGGCCATGTTCAATGAGCAGTTCTTC. Protein product: CASSQRGAMFNEQFF. The J gene is TRBJ2-1, the V gene TRBV5-1, with 9 nucleotides matching TRBD2. The CDR3 runs to 15 residues. Germline V CDR1 and CDR2: SGHRS, YFSETQ. V lost 4 bases and J lost 6; bases outside the gene matches: 8.

With regard to this clonotype: The DNA is left out, because the CDR3 cannot be placed on it with certainty; the CDR3 is given as TCRdb lists it. This sequence joins TRBV7-9 and TRBJ1-6. The CDR3 spans 20 residues, counting both ends. Germline CDR1 and CDR2: SEHNR and FQNEAQ (reference sequence). CDR3 loop: CASSFYICSASPGVDSPLHF.

V gene TRBV2 combines with J gene TRBJ2-4; D might be TRBD1 or TRBD2, each matching 5 bases. CDR1 and CDR2 (germline): SNHLY, FYNNEI. The CDR3 spans 16 residues. V lost 3 bases and J 0 bases, leaving 12 bases between the germline ends. This CDR3 reads CASSEERDGAKNIQYF. DNA for the CDR3: TGTGCCAGCAGTGAGGAAAGGGACGGAGCCAAAAACATTCAGTACTTC. Based on the CDR3 plus reference TRBV2 and TRBJ2-4, the full variable domain is EPEVTQTPSHQVTQMGQEVILRCVPISNHLYFYWYRQILGQKVEFLVSFYNNEISEKSEIFDDQFSVERPDGSNFTLKIRSTKLEDSAMYFCASSEERDGAKNIQYFGAGTRLSVL.

This clonotype showed up many times. At one end the junction does not follow the germline gene, possibly because of a read error. The J gene is TRBJ2-7, the V gene TRBV9; 8 bases align to TRBD1. Germline loops: CDR1 SGDLS, CDR2 YYNGEE. This CDR3 has 16 residues. The CDR3 here is CVSSVGRTTGVYEQYF. CDR3 coding DNA: TGTGTCAGCAGCGTAGGGAGAACGACAGGGGTCTACGAGCAGTACTTC.